These T cell receptor beta chains were read from a single sample in a study of breast tumors, draining lymph nodes, adjacent tissues. TCRdb re-called the multiplex PCR reads with MiXCR, one entry per CDR3 protein. The data hold 160,000 or so distinct CDR3 sequences, with about 34% observed a single time. Sequenced material: axillary lymph node tissue. These receptors were taken from a female donor with breast cancer. Some clones in this sample may be carry-over from other donors' samples. The CDR3 runs from the conserved cysteine through the conserved F or W.

TRBJ1-5 | TRBV12-3/TRBV12-4 | 17 | CASSKDGGVGYNQPQHF
TRBJ2-1 | TRBV20-1 | 16 | CSARTPGQVRGNEQFF
TRBJ2-5 | TRBV20-1 | 14 | CSAWTSGVQETQYF
TRBJ1-5 | TRBV24-1 | 14 | CATSDLPFGQPQHF
TRBJ1-2 | TRBV19 | 15 | CASSIYGGGRSGYTF
TRBJ1-1 | TRBV20-1 | 13 | CSAEFYGGRDAFF
TRBJ2-1 | TRBV3-1 | 16 | CASSQLFGLVRNEQFF
TRBJ1-4 | TRBV6-1 | 17 | CASSSTPGQGAREKLFF
TRBJ1-5 | TRBV24-1 | 13 | CATGPGGGGPQHF
TRBJ2-1 | TRBV11-1 | 14 | CASSLSRGHRREFF
TRBJ1-1 | TRBV20-1 | 14 | CSARDMGGDTEAFF
TRBJ2-4 | TRBV2 | 13 | CATVRAGENIQYF
TRBJ1-5 | TRBV20-1 | 12 | CSARTSGRAQHF
TRBJ2-7 | TRBV28 | 16 | CASSLSLSDPSGEQYF
TRBJ2-7 | TRBV7-2 | 13 | CASSFGVSYEQYF
TRBJ1-2 | TRBV24-1 | 15 | CATSDPGDGDYDYTF
TRBJ1-1 | TRBV6-5 | 16 | CASSYGTGGSGTEAFF
TRBJ2-7 | TRBV10-3 | 15 | CAIREPGQGAYEQYF
TRBJ2-6 | TRBV29-1 | 17 | CSVEEFDRTSGANVLTF
TRBJ2-2 | TRBV18 | 15 | CASSPLNRVTGELFF
TRBJ2-7 | TRBV19 | 14 | CASSTGLSSYEQYF
TRBJ1-6 | TRBV6-1 | 13 | CATYRGDNSPLHF
TRBJ1-2 | TRBV7-9 | 16 | CASSLDRGNMNYGYTF
TRBJ1-2 | TRBV2 | 12 | CASNWQPYGYTF
TRBJ2-7 | TRBV27 | 15 | CASSPRASFSYEQYF